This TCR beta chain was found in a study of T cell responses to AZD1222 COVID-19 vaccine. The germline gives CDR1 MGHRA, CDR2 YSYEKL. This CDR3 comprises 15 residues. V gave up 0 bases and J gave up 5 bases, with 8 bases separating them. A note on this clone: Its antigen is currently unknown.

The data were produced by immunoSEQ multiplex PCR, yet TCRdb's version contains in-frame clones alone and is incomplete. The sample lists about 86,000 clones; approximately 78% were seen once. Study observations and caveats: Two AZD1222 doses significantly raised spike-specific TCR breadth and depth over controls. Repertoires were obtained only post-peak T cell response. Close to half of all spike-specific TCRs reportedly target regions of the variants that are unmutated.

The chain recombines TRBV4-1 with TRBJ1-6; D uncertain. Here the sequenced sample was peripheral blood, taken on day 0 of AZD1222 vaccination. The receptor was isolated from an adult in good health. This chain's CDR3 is CASSQDYTHNSPLHF. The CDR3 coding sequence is TGCGCCAGCAGCCAAGATTACACCCATAATTCACCCCTCCACTTT.